A selection of T cell receptor beta chains follows, all from one sample in a study of T-cell reconstitution after alpha-beta-depleted transplantation in children. TCRdb used MiXCR to reprocess the PCR reads, holding one entry per CDR3 protein. Altogether 200,000 to 250,000 distinct CDR3 sequences are present, 6.5% to 10% being singletons, with the ten largest covering about 6.4%. Sequenced here: PBMCs, mostly from graft donor cells, sampled 180 days after TCRalphabeta/CD19-depleted stem cell transplant. All receptors derive from a male patient younger than 18 who had a stem cell transplant for acute lymphoblastic leukemia, so the T cells may come from the graft donor. CDR3s include the opening cysteine and the closing phenylalanine or tryptophan. The D gene is left open where the match is weak. Clone size appears in some rows only: once, few, many, or a class for an expanded clone.

V gene: TRBV6-5
D gene: NA
clone size: many
J gene: TRBJ2-7
CDR3 DNA: TGTGCCAGCAGTTACGGACAGTTCCACGAGCAGTACTTC
CDR3 protein: CASSYGQFHEQYF

V gene: TRBV6-5
D gene: NA
clone size: many
J gene: TRBJ2-1
CDR3 DNA: TGTGCCAGCAGTTCCTACTGGAATGAGCAGTTCTTC
CDR3 protein: CASSSYWNEQFF

V gene: TRBV7-2
D gene: NA
clone size: many
J gene: TRBJ1-5
CDR3 DNA: TGTGCCAGCAGCTTAGATAGTAGCAATCAGCCCCAGCATTTT
CDR3 protein: CASSLDSSNQPQHF

V gene: TRBV18
D gene: NA
clone size: many
J gene: TRBJ1-4
CDR3 DNA: TGTGCCAGCTCACCACGGCCGGGGTTCGGGCTAAATGAAAAACTGTTTTTT
CDR3 protein: CASSPRPGFGLNEKLFF

V gene: TRBV2
D gene: NA
clone size: NA
J gene: TRBJ2-2
CDR3 DNA: TGTGCCAGCAGTGACGAGGGGAATCACGGGGAGCTGTTTTTT
CDR3 protein: CASSDEGNHGELFF

V gene: TRBV11-1
D gene: TRBD2
clone size: many
J gene: TRBJ2-5
CDR3 DNA: TGTGCCAGCAGCTCGGGACTAGCGGGAGGGCGCGAGACCCAGTACTTC
CDR3 protein: CASSSGLAGGRETQYF

V gene: TRBV20-1
D gene: TRBD1
clone size: many
J gene: TRBJ2-7
CDR3 DNA: TGCAGTGTTGACAGGGAAACCTACGAGCAGTACTTC
CDR3 protein: CSVDRETYEQYF

V gene: TRBV28
D gene: NA
clone size: many
J gene: TRBJ1-5
CDR3 DNA: TGTGCCGTAGCTTGGGCGGGGACCCAGCATTTT
CDR3 protein: CAVAWAGTQHF

V gene: TRBV29-1
D gene: TRBD1
clone size: many
J gene: TRBJ2-7
CDR3 DNA: TGCAGCGTTGGGGGGACAGTTTCCTACGAGCAGTACTTC
CDR3 protein: CSVGGTVSYEQYF

V gene: TRBV24-1
D gene: NA
clone size: many
J gene: TRBJ1-4
CDR3 DNA: TGTGCCACCGAGGTCCGGGGTGGACGGAATGAAAAACTGTTTTTT
CDR3 protein: CATEVRGGRNEKLFF

V gene: TRBV25-1
D gene: NA
clone size: many
J gene: TRBJ2-2
CDR3 DNA: TGTGCCAGCAGTGAGGGGGCGGCAGTGGTTCACGGGGAGCTGTTTTTT
CDR3 protein: CASSEGAAVVHGELFF

V gene: TRBV13
D gene: NA
clone size: many
J gene: TRBJ1-6
CDR3 DNA: TGTGCCAGCAGCAACCTGGGCCCCGGTTCACCCCTCCACTTT
CDR3 protein: CASSNLGPGSPLHF

V gene: TRBV10-3
D gene: NA
clone size: NA
J gene: TRBJ2-3
CDR3 DNA: TGTGCCATCAGTAGGGGGTTGGCTAGCGCAAGCTTGGGCACAGATACGCAGTATTTT
CDR3 protein: CAISRGLASASLGTDTQYF

V gene: TRBV12-3/TRBV12-4
D gene: NA
clone size: many
J gene: TRBJ2-1
CDR3 DNA: TGTGCCAGCAGCCAAGGACGTAATGAGCAGTTCTTC
CDR3 protein: CASSQGRNEQFF

V gene: TRBV12-3/TRBV12-4
D gene: NA
clone size: NA
J gene: TRBJ1-1
CDR3 DNA: TGTGCCAGCAGTTTAGAGCCCGGAATGAACACTGAAGCTTTCTTT
CDR3 protein: CASSLEPGMNTEAFF

V gene: TRBV12-3/TRBV12-4
D gene: NA
clone size: many
J gene: TRBJ2-7
CDR3 DNA: TGTGCCAGCAGGGGAGGACACCACTACGAGCAGTACTTC
CDR3 protein: CASRGGHHYEQYF

V gene: TRBV20-1
D gene: TRBD2
clone size: many
J gene: TRBJ2-5
CDR3 DNA: TGCAGTGCTCCTTTAGCGGGGCGTTTCCAAGAGACCCAGTACTTC
CDR3 protein: CSAPLAGRFQETQYF

V gene: TRBV10-3
D gene: NA
clone size: many
J gene: TRBJ2-7
CDR3 DNA: TGTGCCATCAGTGAGTCGGAGATATACGAGCAGTACTTC
CDR3 protein: CAISESEIYEQYF

V gene: TRBV7-7
D gene: NA
clone size: many
J gene: TRBJ2-5
CDR3 DNA: TGTGCCAGCAGCTCTTCTCGCCTCAGGAACCAAGAGACCCAGTACTTC
CDR3 protein: CASSSSRLRNQETQYF

V gene: TRBV19
D gene: TRBD1
clone size: NA
J gene: TRBJ1-5
CDR3 DNA: TGTGCCAGTAGTAAAAGACAGGGGACCCAGCCCCAGCATTTT
CDR3 protein: CASSKRQGTQPQHF

V gene: TRBV6-5
D gene: TRBD2
clone size: many
J gene: TRBJ2-1
CDR3 DNA: TGTGCCAGCAATCCCGGGGGGGCTGAATACAATGAGCAGTTCTTC
CDR3 protein: CASNPGGAEYNEQFF

V gene: TRBV5-1
D gene: TRBD2
clone size: many
J gene: TRBJ2-3
CDR3 DNA: TGCGCCAGCAGCTTGGATTTGCTAGCGGGAGGGAACAGGGAAGATACGCAGTATTTT
CDR3 protein: CASSLDLLAGGNREDTQYF

V gene: TRBV29-1
D gene: NA
clone size: many
J gene: TRBJ2-7
CDR3 DNA: TGCAGCGTTTCGGACGGGTACGAGCAGTACTTC
CDR3 protein: CSVSDGYEQYF

V gene: TRBV20-1
D gene: NA
clone size: few
J gene: TRBJ2-3
CDR3 DNA: TGCAGTGCTAGAGATGCCCAGGGGGGTCCAGATACGCAGTATTTT
CDR3 protein: CSARDAQGGPDTQYF

V gene: TRBV3-1
D gene: NA
clone size: many
J gene: TRBJ2-2
CDR3 DNA: TGTGCCAGCAGCCAGGGCGGGACGAACACCGGGGAGCTGTTTTTT
CDR3 protein: CASSQGGTNTGELFF

V gene: TRBV2
D gene: NA
clone size: many
J gene: TRBJ2-7
CDR3 DNA: TGTGCCAGCAGTGAACGGGGCCGCGAGCAGTACTTC
CDR3 protein: CASSERGREQYF

V gene: TRBV5-4
D gene: NA
clone size: NA
J gene: TRBJ2-1
CDR3 DNA: TGTGCCAGCAGCGTCCGACAGCGTCAAGGGCACAATGAGCAGTTCTTC
CDR3 protein: CASSVRQRQGHNEQFF

V gene: TRBV10-3
D gene: NA
clone size: many
J gene: TRBJ2-2
CDR3 DNA: TGTGCCATTCTCGCGGCGGGAAGTAGGGGGACCGGGGAGCTGTTTTTT
CDR3 protein: CAILAAGSRGTGELFF

V gene: TRBV5-1
D gene: NA
clone size: many
J gene: TRBJ2-5
CDR3 DNA: TGCGCCAGCAGCTTGGCCGAGGCACGGGAGACCCAGTACTTC
CDR3 protein: CASSLAEARETQYF

V gene: TRBV28
D gene: NA
clone size: many
J gene: TRBJ1-5
CDR3 DNA: TGTGCCAGCAGTTTTCCCGGGCGTCAGCCCCAGCATTTT
CDR3 protein: CASSFPGRQPQHF

V gene: TRBV6-2/TRBV6-3
D gene: NA
clone size: many
J gene: TRBJ2-7
CDR3 DNA: TGTGCCAGCACGAGGCGGGGCTCCCCCTACGAGCAGTACTTC
CDR3 protein: CASTRRGSPYEQYF

V gene: TRBV7-8
D gene: TRBD1
clone size: few
J gene: TRBJ2-7
CDR3 DNA: TGTGCCAGCAGCCTGGGACAGGGGATTGGATCCTACGAGCAGTACTTC
CDR3 protein: CASSLGQGIGSYEQYF

V gene: TRBV12-3/TRBV12-4
D gene: TRBD1
clone size: many
J gene: TRBJ1-1
CDR3 DNA: TGTGCCAGCACCCCTCGACAGGGAATCGGGACTGAAGCTTTCTTT
CDR3 protein: CASTPRQGIGTEAFF

V gene: TRBV5-6
D gene: NA
clone size: NA
J gene: TRBJ2-7
CDR3 DNA: TGTGCCAGCAGCTTGGTGGCAGGGGTCGACGAGCAGTACTTC
CDR3 protein: CASSLVAGVDEQYF

V gene: TRBV2
D gene: NA
clone size: few
J gene: TRBJ1-5
CDR3 DNA: TGTGCCAGCAGACCCGGGACCAGGCAGAATCAGCCCCAGCATTTT
CDR3 protein: CASRPGTRQNQPQHF

V gene: TRBV12-3/TRBV12-4
D gene: TRBD1
clone size: many
J gene: TRBJ1-2
CDR3 DNA: TGTGCCAGCAGACGGACAGGAGCGGACTATGGCTACACCTTC
CDR3 protein: CASRRTGADYGYTF

V gene: TRBV28
D gene: NA
clone size: many
J gene: TRBJ1-5
CDR3 DNA: TGTGCCAGCAGCCTACACAGTGCTTATAGCAATCAGCCCCAGCATTTT
CDR3 protein: CASSLHSAYSNQPQHF

V gene: TRBV19
D gene: TRBD2
clone size: NA
J gene: TRBJ2-1
CDR3 DNA: TGTGCCAGTAGTATCCTAGCGGGGGGGCCGAATGAGCAGTTCTTC
CDR3 protein: CASSILAGGPNEQFF

V gene: TRBV20-1
D gene: NA
clone size: many
J gene: TRBJ2-1
CDR3 DNA: TGCAGTGCTAGAGACAGGGAGTTGGAGTTCTTC
CDR3 protein: CSARDRELEFF

V gene: TRBV7-9
D gene: NA
clone size: few
J gene: TRBJ2-1
CDR3 DNA: TGTGCCAGCCGGACGGAGGCCTACAATGAGCAGTTCTTC
CDR3 protein: CASRTEAYNEQFF

V gene: TRBV7-9
D gene: NA
clone size: many
J gene: TRBJ1-4
CDR3 DNA: TGTGCCAGCAGCTTAGGGGACTCTCGGGGTGAAAAACTGTTTTTT
CDR3 protein: CASSLGDSRGEKLFF

V gene: TRBV20-1
D gene: NA
clone size: many
J gene: TRBJ2-7
CDR3 DNA: TGCAGTGCGAATGACGCTTCCTACGAGCAGTACTTC
CDR3 protein: CSANDASYEQYF

V gene: TRBV7-8
D gene: TRBD2
clone size: many
J gene: TRBJ2-7
CDR3 DNA: TGTGCCAGCAGCTTAGAGCCCCCGGGACTAGTTCCCTTTTATCACTACGAGCAGTACTTC
CDR3 protein: CASSLEPPGLVPFYHYEQYF

V gene: TRBV5-2
D gene: NA
clone size: NA
J gene: TRBJ2-3
CDR3 DNA: TGTGCCATGAGCACGGGCATCGGGACTAGCGGGAGTTATACGCAGTATTTT
CDR3 protein: CAMSTGIGTSGSYTQYF

V gene: TRBV5-1
D gene: NA
clone size: many
J gene: TRBJ2-2
CDR3 DNA: TGCGCCAGCAGCCCAAGGGGTTCCACCGGGGAGCTGTTTTTT
CDR3 protein: CASSPRGSTGELFF

V gene: TRBV6-5
D gene: NA
clone size: many
J gene: TRBJ2-2
CDR3 DNA: TGTGCCAGCAGTTTTCAGGGAGGGGAGCTGTTTTTT
CDR3 protein: CASSFQGGELFF

V gene: TRBV9
D gene: NA
clone size: many
J gene: TRBJ2-7
CDR3 DNA: TGTGCCAGCAGCGTAAGTGGGGACTACGAGCAGTACTTC
CDR3 protein: CASSVSGDYEQYF

V gene: TRBV7-2
D gene: NA
clone size: many
J gene: TRBJ2-1
CDR3 DNA: TGTGCCAGCAGCTTAGGAGGGCCTTCCTACAATGAGCAGTTCTTC
CDR3 protein: CASSLGGPSYNEQFF

V gene: TRBV20-1
D gene: NA
clone size: many
J gene: TRBJ2-3
CDR3 DNA: TGCAGTGCTAGACTCAGCTCAGATACGCAGTATTTT
CDR3 protein: CSARLSSDTQYF

V gene: TRBV11-2
D gene: NA
clone size: many
J gene: TRBJ1-4
CDR3 DNA: TGTGCCAGCAGCTCCGGGATAAATGAAAAACTGTTTTTT
CDR3 protein: CASSSGINEKLFF

V gene: TRBV28
D gene: NA
clone size: many
J gene: TRBJ1-3
CDR3 DNA: TGTGCCAGCAGTTTCAATGGGGGGAGGCCCTCTGGAAACACCATATATTTT
CDR3 protein: CASSFNGGRPSGNTIYF

V gene: TRBV7-9
D gene: NA
clone size: many
J gene: TRBJ1-1
CDR3 DNA: TGTGCCAGCATCACACTGGGACGTTTTGAAGCTTTCTTT
CDR3 protein: CASITLGRFEAFF

V gene: TRBV27
D gene: NA
clone size: many
J gene: TRBJ1-1
CDR3 DNA: TGTGCCAGCAGTTTATGGGCAGCAAGGAAGGGTGAAGCTTTCTTT
CDR3 protein: CASSLWAARKGEAFF

V gene: TRBV3-1
D gene: NA
clone size: many
J gene: TRBJ2-1
CDR3 DNA: TGTGCCAGCAGCCAAATCTCCGGCCCCTACAATGAGCAGTTCTTC
CDR3 protein: CASSQISGPYNEQFF

V gene: TRBV20-1
D gene: NA
clone size: many
J gene: TRBJ2-2
CDR3 DNA: TGCAGTGCTAGCGAGAGCTTTACGAACACCGGGGAGCTGTTTTTT
CDR3 protein: CSASESFTNTGELFF